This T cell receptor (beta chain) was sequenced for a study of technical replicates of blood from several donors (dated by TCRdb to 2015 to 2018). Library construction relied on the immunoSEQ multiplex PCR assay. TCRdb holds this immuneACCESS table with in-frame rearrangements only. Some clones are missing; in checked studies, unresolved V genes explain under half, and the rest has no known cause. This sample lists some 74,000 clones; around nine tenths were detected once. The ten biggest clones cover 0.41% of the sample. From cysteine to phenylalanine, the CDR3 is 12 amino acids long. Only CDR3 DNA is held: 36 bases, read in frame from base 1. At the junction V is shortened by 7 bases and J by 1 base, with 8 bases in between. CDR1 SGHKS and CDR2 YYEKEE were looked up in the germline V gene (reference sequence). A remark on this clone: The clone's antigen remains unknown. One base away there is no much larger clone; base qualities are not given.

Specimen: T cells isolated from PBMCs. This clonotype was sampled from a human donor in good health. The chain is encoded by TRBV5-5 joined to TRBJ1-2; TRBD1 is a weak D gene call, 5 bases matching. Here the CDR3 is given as CASGHSNYGYTF. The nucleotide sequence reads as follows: TGTGCCAGCGGACACAGTAACTATGGCTACACCTTC. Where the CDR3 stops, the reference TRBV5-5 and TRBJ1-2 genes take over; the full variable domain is DAGVTQSPTHLIKTRGQQVTLRCSPISGHKSVSWYQQVLGQGPQFIFQYYEKEERGRGNFPDRFSARQFPNYSSELNVNALLLGDSALYLCASGHSNYGYTFGSGTRLTVV.